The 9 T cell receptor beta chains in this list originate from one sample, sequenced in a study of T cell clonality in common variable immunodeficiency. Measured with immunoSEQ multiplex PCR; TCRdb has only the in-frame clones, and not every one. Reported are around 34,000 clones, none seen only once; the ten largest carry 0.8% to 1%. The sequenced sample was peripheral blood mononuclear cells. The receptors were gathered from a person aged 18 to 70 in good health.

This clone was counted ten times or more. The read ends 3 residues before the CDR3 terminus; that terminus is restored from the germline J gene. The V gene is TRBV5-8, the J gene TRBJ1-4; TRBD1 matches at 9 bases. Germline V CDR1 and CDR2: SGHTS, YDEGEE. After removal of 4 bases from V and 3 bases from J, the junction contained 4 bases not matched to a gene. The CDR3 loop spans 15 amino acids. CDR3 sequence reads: CASSGRDRANEKLFF. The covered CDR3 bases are TGTGCCAGCAGCGGGCGGGACAGGGCTAATGAAAAA. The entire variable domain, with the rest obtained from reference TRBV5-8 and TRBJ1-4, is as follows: EAGVTQSPTHLIKTRGQQATLRCSPISGHTSVYWYQQALGLGLQFLLWYDEGEERNRGNFPPRFSGRQFPNYSSELNVNALELEDSALYLCASSGRDRANEKLFFGSGTQLSVL.

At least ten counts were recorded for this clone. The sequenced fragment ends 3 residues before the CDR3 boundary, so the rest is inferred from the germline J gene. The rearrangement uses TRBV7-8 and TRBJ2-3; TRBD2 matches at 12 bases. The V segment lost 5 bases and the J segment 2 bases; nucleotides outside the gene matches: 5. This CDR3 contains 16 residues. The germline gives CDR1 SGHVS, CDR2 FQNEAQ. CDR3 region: CASSLLAGGITDTQYF. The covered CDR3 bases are TGTGCCAGCAGCCTTCTAGCGGGAGGGATCACAGATACG.

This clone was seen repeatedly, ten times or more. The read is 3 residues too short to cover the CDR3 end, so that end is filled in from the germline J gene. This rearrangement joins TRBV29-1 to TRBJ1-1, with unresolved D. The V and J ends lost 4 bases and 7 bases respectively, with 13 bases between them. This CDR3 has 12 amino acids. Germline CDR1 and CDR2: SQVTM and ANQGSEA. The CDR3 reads CSVGMMSVEAFF. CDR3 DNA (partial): TGCAGCGTTGGTATGATGTCAGTTGAA.

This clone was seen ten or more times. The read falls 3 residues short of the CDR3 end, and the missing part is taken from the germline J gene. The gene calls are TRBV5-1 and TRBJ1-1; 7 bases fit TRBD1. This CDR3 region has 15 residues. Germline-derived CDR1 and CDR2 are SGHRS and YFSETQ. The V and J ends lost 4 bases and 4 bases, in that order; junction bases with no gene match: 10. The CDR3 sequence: CASSPGTAWGTEAFF. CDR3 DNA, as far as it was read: TGCGCCAGCAGCCCCGGGACAGCCTGGGGCACTGAA.

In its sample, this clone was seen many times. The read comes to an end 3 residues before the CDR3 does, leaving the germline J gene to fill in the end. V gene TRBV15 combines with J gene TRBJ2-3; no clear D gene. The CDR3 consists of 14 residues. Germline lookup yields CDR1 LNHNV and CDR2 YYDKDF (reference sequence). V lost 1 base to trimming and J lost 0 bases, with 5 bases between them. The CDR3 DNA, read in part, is TGTGCCACCAGCAGAGCCAGAAGCACAGATACG. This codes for CATSRARSTDT. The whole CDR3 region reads CATSRARSTDTQYF. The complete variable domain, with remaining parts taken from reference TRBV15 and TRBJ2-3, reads DAMVIQNPRYQVTQFGKPVTLSCSQTLNHNVMYWYQQKSSQAPKLLFHYYDKDFNNEADTPDNFQSRRPNTSFCFLDIRSPGLGDTAMYLCATSRARSTDTQYFGPGTRLTVL.

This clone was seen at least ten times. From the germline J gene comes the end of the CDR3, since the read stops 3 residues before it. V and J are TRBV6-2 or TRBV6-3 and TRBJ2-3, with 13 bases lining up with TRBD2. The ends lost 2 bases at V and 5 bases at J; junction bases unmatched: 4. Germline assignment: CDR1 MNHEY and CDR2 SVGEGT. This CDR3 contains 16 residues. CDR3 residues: CASSYGLAGVGDTQYF. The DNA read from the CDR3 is TGTGCCAGCAGTTACGGACTAGCGGGAGTGGGAGATACG.

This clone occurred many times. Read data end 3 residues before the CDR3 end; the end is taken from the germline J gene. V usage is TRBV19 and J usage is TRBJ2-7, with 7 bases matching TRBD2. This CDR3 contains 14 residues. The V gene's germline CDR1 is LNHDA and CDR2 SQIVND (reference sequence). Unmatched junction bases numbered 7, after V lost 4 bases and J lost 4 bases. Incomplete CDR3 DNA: TGTGCCAGTAGTACTAGCGGAGAAGGTTACGAG. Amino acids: CASSTSGEGYE. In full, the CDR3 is CASSTSGEGYEQYF.

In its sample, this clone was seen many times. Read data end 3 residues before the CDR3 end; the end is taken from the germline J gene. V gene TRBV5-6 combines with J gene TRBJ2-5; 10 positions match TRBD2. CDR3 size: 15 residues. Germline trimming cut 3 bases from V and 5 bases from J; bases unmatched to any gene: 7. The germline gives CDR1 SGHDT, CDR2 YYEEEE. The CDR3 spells CASSSSSGRRETQYF. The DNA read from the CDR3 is TGTGCCAGCAGCTCTTCTAGCGGGAGACGGGAGACC.

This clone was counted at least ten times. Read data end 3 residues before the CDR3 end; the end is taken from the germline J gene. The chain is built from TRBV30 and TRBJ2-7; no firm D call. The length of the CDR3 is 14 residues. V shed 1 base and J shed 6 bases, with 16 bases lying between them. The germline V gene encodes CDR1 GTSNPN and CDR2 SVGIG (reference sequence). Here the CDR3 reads CAWSESLIIGEQYF. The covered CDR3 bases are TGTGCCTGGAGTGAGAGCCTGATCATCGGCGAG.